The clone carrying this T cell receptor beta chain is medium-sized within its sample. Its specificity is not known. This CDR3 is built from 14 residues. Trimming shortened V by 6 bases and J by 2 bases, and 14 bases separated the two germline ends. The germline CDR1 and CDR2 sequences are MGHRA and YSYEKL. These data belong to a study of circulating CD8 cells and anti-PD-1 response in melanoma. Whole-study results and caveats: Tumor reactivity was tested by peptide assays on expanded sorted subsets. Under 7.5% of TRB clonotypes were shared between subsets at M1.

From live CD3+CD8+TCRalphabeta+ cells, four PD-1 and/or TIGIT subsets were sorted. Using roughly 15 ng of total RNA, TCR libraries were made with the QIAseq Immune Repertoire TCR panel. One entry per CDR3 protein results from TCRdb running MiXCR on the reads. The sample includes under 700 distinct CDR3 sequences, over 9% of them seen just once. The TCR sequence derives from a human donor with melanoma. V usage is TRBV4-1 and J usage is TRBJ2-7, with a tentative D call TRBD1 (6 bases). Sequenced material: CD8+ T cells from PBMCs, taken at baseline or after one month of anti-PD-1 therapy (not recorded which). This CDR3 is CASSLDRTAYEQYF. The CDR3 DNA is TGCGCCAGCAGTCTCGACAGGACGGCCTACGAGCAGTACTTC.